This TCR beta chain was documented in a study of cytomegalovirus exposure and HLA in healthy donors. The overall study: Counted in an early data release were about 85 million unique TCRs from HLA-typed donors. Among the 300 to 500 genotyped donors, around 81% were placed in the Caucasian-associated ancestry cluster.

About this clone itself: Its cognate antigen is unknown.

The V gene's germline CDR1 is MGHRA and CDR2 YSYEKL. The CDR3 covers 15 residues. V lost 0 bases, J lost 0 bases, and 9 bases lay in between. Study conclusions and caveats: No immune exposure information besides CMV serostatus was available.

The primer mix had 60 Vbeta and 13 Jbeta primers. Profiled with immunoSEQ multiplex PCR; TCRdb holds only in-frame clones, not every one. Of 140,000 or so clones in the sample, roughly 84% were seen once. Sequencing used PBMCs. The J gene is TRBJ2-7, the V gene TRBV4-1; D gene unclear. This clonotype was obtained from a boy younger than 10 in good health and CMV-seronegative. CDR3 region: CASSQEPGYSYEQYF. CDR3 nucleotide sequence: TGCGCCAGCAGCCAAGAACCGGGTTACTCCTACGAGCAGTACTTC.